This T cell receptor (beta chain) derives from a study of neurological immune-mediated disorders (dated by TCRdb to between 2018 and 2020). About the full investigation: Using UMI-based sequencing, the study compared peripheral blood TCR-beta repertoires from patients with HTLV-I-associated myelopathy (HAM/TSP), patients with multiple sclerosis, and healthy controls. Of the approximately 70 subjects in the cohort, some 15 were HAM/TSP patients, roughly 34 were multiple sclerosis patients, and about 20 were healthy controls. Longitudinal HAM/TSP and healthy donors were sampled at 3 time-points each (about 3-40 month intervals). The approximately 110 TCR-beta libraries covered PBMC samples along with longitudinal samples, technical triplicates, and paired sorted CD4+ and CD8+ T-cell subsets. The investigation overall reported the following: TCR clonal expansion was greatest in HAM/TSP patients and smallest in MS patients, who ranked below even healthy controls. Expanded clones from different subjects shared no identical CDR3 amino acid sequences, which suggests that TCR-beta repertoires were private in all groups.

To synthesize cDNA, template-switch 5'RACE was performed with a primer carrying a 10-nucleotide random unique molecular identifier so that each TCR transcript was tagged. Every sequencing run covered 15-18 subjects and yielded more than 170 million TCR-beta sequences. Total RNA was extracted with the RNeasy kit. Using the KAPA Real-time Library Amplification kit, TCR-beta VDJ regions were amplified with primers for the TCR constant region and the 5'RACE anchor. A first PCR added sample indexes and Illumina adaptors, after which a second PCR increased the library yield. After Ampure bead purification, the roughly 650 bp TCR product was size-selected on a 2% E-gel SizeSelection system. Before pooling, library quality was assessed on a Bioanalyzer, concentration was determined with Qubit, and library quantification was performed with the Kapa Library Quantification kit. An Illumina HiSeq 2500 was used to sequence the libraries paired-end at 2 x 150 bp. To increase sequence diversity, 25-30% phiX was spiked into each library pool. As for the authors' bioinformatics: Quality-filtered reads were processed with the UMI-based MiGEC pipeline, which removed over 85% of raw TCR sequences during error correction. IMGT germline references were used for aligning VDJ genes, and each clonotype was defined as a unique CDR3 amino acid sequence together with its V-J genes. Clonal expansion, Shannon diversity, and CDR3 relatedness (CalcPairwiseDistances, ClusterSamples) were evaluated with VDJtools, and phylogenetic trees were built with CLCbio workbench. Clones with at least 8 unique UMIs were defined as expanded, with this threshold being based on coefficient-of-variation modelling across technical triplicates. The public reads were reanalyzed by TCRdb: fastp trimming at Q25, MiXCR alignment, in-frame beta chains only. When rows share a CDR3 protein, they turn into one entry using the most common DNA and genes. It is TCRdb's table, rather than the study itself, that gives the V and J calls and clone size. The sample table records 70,000 to 95,000 distinct CDR3 sequences; about 13% of these occur just once. The top ten clonotypes cover around 4.5% of the sample.

This sample's time point label indicates: longitudinal time-point 2. For the unsorted PBMC libraries, 2 million PBMCs were stored in RNAlater at -80 degrees C until RNA extraction and were used to generate the libraries. PBMCs were separated from peripheral blood using Ficoll-Hypaque density gradient centrifugation and then cryopreserved in liquid nitrogen. As encoded in the germline V gene (reference sequence), CDR1 is MNHNY while CDR2 is SVGAGI. The trim is 3 bases for V and 8 bases for J, with a gap of 11 bases between the germline ends. Reading from cysteine to phenylalanine, the CDR3 counts 14 amino acids. Only the CDR3 part of the read is kept: 42 bases, read in frame from the first base. This clonotype was detected ten times or more. Its antigen target is currently unknown. Base-call qualities are not available, and no considerably larger clone is one nucleotide away.

This TCR came from a female donor with HTLV-1-associated myelopathy (HAM/TSP). The chain joins TRBV6-6 to TRBJ1-6; the D gene is not confidently resolved. Sequenced input: PBMCs. CDR3 region: CASSYGGFDSPLHF. The DNA is TGTGCCAGCAGTTATGGAGGCTTCGATTCACCCCTCCACTTT.